Listed below are T cell receptor beta chains from one sample, sequenced in a study of T-cell reconstitution after alpha-beta-depleted transplantation in children. TCRdb re-called the PCR reads through MiXCR, storing one row per CDR3 protein. The table lists 450,000 to 600,000 distinct CDR3 sequences, approximately 20% of them singletons. Source: PBMCs from the stem cell graft donor, taken from the stem cell graft. These TCRs come from a human donor who donated a stem cell graft to a child with acute lymphoblastic leukemia. The CDR3 runs from the conserved cysteine through the conserved F or W. Fields, in order: clone size, J gene, D gene, V gene, CDR3 protein, CDR3 DNA. A D gene is named only where the DNA matches it firmly. Expanded clones get a size class; other rows say once, few or many, or leave the size out.

. | TRBJ2-7 | . | TRBV9 | CASSVGDRGIYEQYF | TGTGCCAGCAGCGTAGGTGACAGAGGAATATACGAGCAGTACTTC
few | TRBJ2-2 | . | TRBV24-1 | CATSDSHPDTGELFF | TGTGCCACCAGTGACTCCCACCCGGACACCGGGGAGCTGTTTTTT
few | TRBJ1-2 | . | TRBV3-1 | CASSTYRTLYGYTF | TGTGCCAGCAGCACCTACAGGACACTCTATGGCTACACCTTC
. | TRBJ2-1 | TRBD2 | TRBV12-3/TRBV12-4 | CASSLKRGPYNEQFF | TGTGCCAGCAGTTTGAAGCGGGGGCCTTACAATGAGCAGTTCTTC
. | TRBJ2-1 | . | TRBV5-1 | CASSSKAGTYNEQFF | TGCGCCAGCAGCTCCAAGGCGGGAACCTACAATGAGCAGTTCTTC
few | TRBJ1-2 | . | TRBV19 | CASNPDWGQYGYTF | TGTGCCAGTAATCCCGACTGGGGGCAATATGGCTACACCTTC
. | TRBJ2-4 | TRBD2 | TRBV20-1 | CSARELAGGRDIQYF | TGCAGTGCTAGAGAACTAGCGGGAGGGCGGGACATTCAGTACTTC
few | TRBJ2-3 | . | TRBV10-1 | CASSRDPSTDTQYF | TGCGCCAGCAGTCGGGACCCTAGCACAGATACGCAGTATTTT
. | TRBJ1-2 | TRBD1 | TRBV29-1 | CSAGQTGNYGYTF | TGCAGCGCTGGACAGACAGGGAACTATGGCTACACCTTC
few | TRBJ2-1 | TRBD2 | TRBV6-1 | CASRIFLLAGGDEQFF | TGTGCCAGCCGCATTTTCTTGCTAGCGGGAGGTGATGAGCAGTTCTTC
few | TRBJ2-7 | TRBD2 | TRBV15 | CATSAPASGGPYEQYF | TGTGCCACCAGCGCCCCTGCTAGCGGGGGACCCTACGAGCAGTACTTC
. | TRBJ1-1 | . | TRBV5-1 | CASSLGARAGTEAFF | TGCGCCAGCAGCTTGGGGGCCAGAGCGGGCACTGAAGCTTTCTTT
. | TRBJ1-3 | . | TRBV11-2 | CASSLVIFVDTIYF | TGTGCCAGCAGCTTAGTGATTTTCGTGGACACCATATATTTT
few | TRBJ1-1 | . | TRBV5-1 | CASHAATEAFF | TGCGCCAGTCACGCCGCGACTGAAGCTTTCTTT
. | TRBJ2-7 | . | TRBV5-1 | CASSPWAGSYEQYF | TGCGCCAGCAGCCCCTGGGCAGGGTCCTACGAGCAGTACTTC
few | TRBJ2-1 | . | TRBV5-6 | CASSLGRDNSYNEQFF | TGTGCCAGCAGCTTGGGACGGGACAACTCCTACAATGAGCAGTTCTTC
. | TRBJ1-1 | . | TRBV11-2 | CASSLYGARSLLNTEAFF | TGTGCCAGCAGCTTATATGGGGCCAGGTCTTTATTGAACACTGAAGCTTTCTTT
. | TRBJ2-3 | . | TRBV5-1 | CASSLGLANLGSTDTQYF | TGCGCCAGCAGCTTGGGTTTAGCTAACCTGGGCAGCACAGATACGCAGTATTTT
. | TRBJ1-5 | . | TRBV20-1 | CSAEDRGNQPQHF | TGCAGTGCGGAGGACAGAGGCAATCAGCCCCAGCATTTT
few | TRBJ1-5 | TRBD1 | TRBV12-3/TRBV12-4 | CASSLFQGAHQPQHF | TGTGCCAGCAGTTTGTTCCAGGGGGCCCACCAGCCCCAGCATTTT
. | TRBJ1-4 | . | TRBV25-1 | CASSEIWGGGEKLFF | TGTGCCAGCAGTGAGATTTGGGGGGGAGGGGAAAAACTGTTTTTT
. | TRBJ1-5 | TRBD1 | TRBV30 | CAWGRGTGVNQPQHF | TGTGCCTGGGGTCGAGGGACAGGAGTAAATCAGCCCCAGCATTTT
. | TRBJ2-1 | . | TRBV14 | CASSHDYDEQFF | TGTGCCAGCAGCCACGACTACGATGAGCAGTTCTTC
. | TRBJ2-7 | . | TRBV21-1 | CASSKVQASGRTYEQYF | TGTGCCAGCAGCAAAGTCCAAGCGAGCGGGAGGACCTACGAGCAGTACTTC
. | TRBJ2-1 | . | TRBV9 | CASSVARTVPYNEQFF | TGTGCCAGCAGCGTAGCCCGGACAGTTCCCTACAATGAGCAGTTCTTC
few | TRBJ2-7 | . | TRBV5-1 | CASSQTQDRHEQYF | TGCGCCAGCAGCCAAACACAGGATAGGCACGAGCAGTACTTC
many | TRBJ2-5 | . | TRBV9 | CASSRRARETQYF | TGTGCCAGCAGCAGGAGGGCGCGAGAGACCCAGTACTTC
. | TRBJ1-1 | TRBD1 | TRBV5-5 | CASSLEGQGVREAFF | TGTGCCAGCAGCTTGGAGGGACAGGGGGTACGTGAAGCTTTCTTT